This entry concerns a single TCR beta chain. The target antigen is unknown. No patient received treatment before thyroid surgery. The authors' processing: CDR3 was compared across clinicopathological groups, and the resulting differences were used to build a distant-metastasis classifier for papillary thyroid cancer. TCRdb re-called clones from the PCR reads using MiXCR. For this entry, the V and J calls and clone size follow TCRdb and not the study's own pipeline. The repertoire holds around 38,000 clones, over 25% seen once, with more than 8% in the top ten. This entry comes from a study of metastatic and nonmetastatic thyroid tumors. Across the whole study: The study looked at repertoires side by side in blood and in tumor or nodule tissue from malignant and benign thyroid patients.

CDR1 is SNHLY, CDR2 FYNNEI, per germline. The V and J ends lost 1 base and 3 bases respectively, with 9 bases between them. This CDR3 comprises 15 residues. Findings of the study overall: Reported TCR beta diversity, measured in blood and tumor, was significantly higher for malignant thyroid tumors than for benign nodules.

The receptor was isolated from a male donor with papillary thyroid cancer or a benign thyroid nodule (not recorded which). Some clones in this sample may be carry-over from other donors' samples. The sequenced sample was blood. The J gene is TRBJ2-2, the V gene TRBV2; D gene unclear. The CDR3, as DNA: TGTGCCAGCAGTGAAGTAAAGTCGGACACCGGGGAGCTGTTTTTT. The encoded protein is CASSEVKSDTGELFF.